This T cell receptor (beta chain) comes out of a study of molecular identifiers for immune sequencing clone quantification. Across the study: Four of five RNA aliquots from approximately 20,000 or 100,000 naive CD8 T cells were sequenced.

Many counts were recorded for this clonotype. The bulk TCR libraries were made with methods described before and with listed TCR primers. One entry per CDR3 protein, called by TCRdb with MiXCR from the PCR reads. The repertoire includes approximately 550,000 distinct CDR3 sequences, 20% to 25% of them detected once, and about 0.78% sits in the top ten. This CDR3 region has 16 residues. Per the germline V gene, CDR1 is SEHNR and CDR2 is FQNEAQ (reference sequence). Trimming stripped 5 bases from V and 2 bases from J, with 17 bases between. Naive CD8 T cells were sorted as CD8+CD4-CCR7+CD45RA+. The chain uses TRBV7-9 and TRBJ2-3; perhaps TRBD1 as D (6 bases). The specimen was naive CD8+ T cells from blood, with Jurkat cell RNA spiked in. Described subset: FACS-sorted CD8+CD4-CCR7+CD45RA+ naive T cells. This TCR was recovered from a human donor in good health. Some libraries in this study had Jurkat cell RNA spiked in. The CDR3: CASSPTTGPNTDTQYF. The CDR3 DNA reads as TGTGCCAGCAGCCCCACGACAGGACCCAACACAGATACGCAGTATTTT.